A selection of T cell receptor beta chains follows, all from one sample in a study of response to subunit inactivated influenza vaccine. Using its own MiXCR run on the RT-PCR reads, TCRdb lists one record per CDR3 protein. In the table there are around 530,000 distinct CDR3 sequences, 12% of which are singletons. This sample comprised PBMCs from blood, obtained on the day of vaccination. The source is a middle-aged man who received an inactivated influenza vaccine. CDR3s include the opening cysteine and the closing phenylalanine or tryptophan. Fields, in order: clone size, V gene, J gene, D gene, CDR3 protein, CDR3 DNA. A D gene is named only where the DNA matches it firmly. For some rows the clone size is stated as once, few or many, or as a class when expanded; others skip it.

clone_size: .
v_call: TRBV5-6
j_call: TRBJ2-3
d_call: .
cdr3_aa: CASSIVGRELSTDTQYF
cdr3_nt: TGTGCCAGCAGCATTGTCGGTCGGGAGTTGAGCACAGATACGCAGTATTTT

clone_size: .
v_call: TRBV11-2
j_call: TRBJ2-7
d_call: .
cdr3_aa: CASSNTGARSYEQYF
cdr3_nt: TGTGCCAGCAGCAATACGGGGGCCCGCTCCTACGAGCAGTACTTC

clone_size: few
v_call: TRBV20-1
j_call: TRBJ2-7
d_call: .
cdr3_aa: CSAKVGAYEQYF
cdr3_nt: TGCAGTGCTAAAGTTGGGGCCTACGAGCAGTACTTC

clone_size: few
v_call: TRBV28
j_call: TRBJ1-4
d_call: .
cdr3_aa: CASSNYDRWGEKLFF
cdr3_nt: TGTGCCAGCAGTAACTACGATCGGTGGGGTGAAAAACTGTTTTTT

clone_size: few
v_call: TRBV27
j_call: TRBJ2-2
d_call: .
cdr3_aa: CASSKGTNTGELFF
cdr3_nt: TGTGCCAGCAGTAAAGGGACCAACACCGGGGAGCTGTTTTTT

clone_size: few
v_call: TRBV5-4
j_call: TRBJ2-7
d_call: TRBD1
cdr3_aa: CASSLGQGANYEQYF
cdr3_nt: TGTGCCAGCAGCTTGGGACAGGGGGCGAACTACGAGCAGTACTTC

clone_size: .
v_call: TRBV5-1
j_call: TRBJ2-1
d_call: .
cdr3_aa: CASSLEWTNNEQFF
cdr3_nt: TGCGCCAGCAGCTTGGAATGGACTAACAATGAGCAGTTCTTC

clone_size: few
v_call: TRBV20-1
j_call: TRBJ2-1
d_call: TRBD2
cdr3_aa: CSARWTSGPEQFF
cdr3_nt: TGCAGTGCCCGGTGGACTAGCGGGCCAGAGCAGTTCTTC

clone_size: .
v_call: TRBV7-2
j_call: TRBJ2-7
d_call: .
cdr3_aa: CASSPGRASYEQYF
cdr3_nt: TGTGCCAGCAGCCCTGGACGGGCATCCTACGAGCAGTACTTC

clone_size: few
v_call: TRBV6-8
j_call: TRBJ2-1
d_call: TRBD2
cdr3_aa: CASITGGIDEQFF
cdr3_nt: TGTGCCAGCATTACGGGAGGGATCGATGAGCAGTTCTTC

clone_size: .
v_call: TRBV4-1
j_call: TRBJ1-4
d_call: .
cdr3_aa: CASSPQDEKLFF
cdr3_nt: TGCGCCAGCAGCCCTCAGGATGAAAAACTGTTTTTT

clone_size: few
v_call: TRBV7-8
j_call: TRBJ1-1
d_call: .
cdr3_aa: CASRDPGSTEAFF
cdr3_nt: TGTGCCAGCAGGGACCCAGGTTCCACTGAAGCTTTCTTT

clone_size: few
v_call: TRBV27
j_call: TRBJ1-2
d_call: .
cdr3_aa: CASRKQGLNYGYTF
cdr3_nt: TGTGCCAGCAGAAAACAGGGATTAAACTATGGCTACACCTTC

clone_size: few
v_call: TRBV12-3/TRBV12-4
j_call: TRBJ1-4
d_call: .
cdr3_aa: CASSFAGAGNEKLFF
cdr3_nt: TGTGCCAGCAGTTTCGCGGGGGCGGGTAATGAAAAACTGTTTTTT

clone_size: few
v_call: TRBV28
j_call: TRBJ2-1
d_call: .
cdr3_aa: CASGARGSPYNEQFF
cdr3_nt: TGTGCCAGCGGCGCCCGGGGATCCCCCTACAATGAGCAGTTCTTC

clone_size: few
v_call: TRBV5-1
j_call: TRBJ2-5
d_call: TRBD1
cdr3_aa: CASSLGQRQGIGETQYF
cdr3_nt: TGCGCCAGCAGCTTGGGTCAGCGACAGGGGATCGGAGAGACCCAGTACTTC

clone_size: many
v_call: TRBV18
j_call: TRBJ1-2
d_call: .
cdr3_aa: CASSPQSTSDGYTF
cdr3_nt: TGTGCCAGCTCACCACAATCCACTTCAGACGGCTACACCTTC

clone_size: few
v_call: TRBV10-3
j_call: TRBJ2-5
d_call: TRBD1
cdr3_aa: CAIRPGQGGETQYF
cdr3_nt: TGTGCCATCAGACCGGGACAGGGGGGGGAGACCCAGTACTTC

clone_size: many
v_call: TRBV11-2
j_call: TRBJ2-1
d_call: TRBD2
cdr3_aa: CASSPVPGLAGGFSYNEQFF
cdr3_nt: TGTGCCAGCAGCCCAGTCCCGGGACTAGCGGGAGGGTTCTCCTACAATGAGCAGTTCTTC

clone_size: few
v_call: TRBV18
j_call: TRBJ2-7
d_call: .
cdr3_aa: CASSPEQNTYEQYF
cdr3_nt: TGTGCCAGCTCACCAGAACAGAACACCTACGAGCAGTACTTC

clone_size: few
v_call: TRBV11-2
j_call: TRBJ2-5
d_call: .
cdr3_aa: CASSPVGGRGETQYF
cdr3_nt: TGTGCCAGCAGCCCGGTCGGAGGTCGTGGGGAGACCCAGTACTTC

clone_size: .
v_call: TRBV7-2
j_call: TRBJ2-7
d_call: TRBD2
cdr3_aa: CASSSGTSGERHPQYF
cdr3_nt: TGTGCCAGCAGCTCCGGGACTAGCGGGGAACGTCACCCGCAGTACTTC

clone_size: few
v_call: TRBV5-1
j_call: TRBJ1-2
d_call: TRBD1
cdr3_aa: CASSRGGFDTSTSYGYTF
cdr3_nt: TGCGCCAGCAGCAGAGGGGGCTTCGATACTTCTACAAGCTATGGCTACACCTTC

clone_size: .
v_call: TRBV5-1
j_call: TRBJ2-1
d_call: TRBD1
cdr3_aa: CASSILRDRAVWFF
cdr3_nt: TGCGCCAGCAGCATACTCCGGGACAGGGCAGTGTGGTTCTTC

clone_size: .
v_call: TRBV28
j_call: TRBJ2-7
d_call: TRBD1
cdr3_aa: CASRKQGLYTSGEQYF
cdr3_nt: TGTGCCAGTCGAAAACAGGGGTTGTATACGTCTGGCGAGCAGTACTTC

clone_size: once
v_call: TRBV12-3/TRBV12-4
j_call: TRBJ2-5
d_call: .
cdr3_aa: CASSLWGPWAASQYF
cdr3_nt: TGTGCCAGCAGTTTGTGGGGACCCTGGGCAGCGTCCCAGTACTTC

clone_size: .
v_call: TRBV4-2
j_call: TRBJ2-5
d_call: .
cdr3_aa: CASSQWRGDTNQETQYF
cdr3_nt: TGTGCCAGCAGCCAGTGGAGGGGGGACACAAACCAAGAGACCCAGTACTTC

clone_size: few
v_call: TRBV27
j_call: TRBJ1-5
d_call: .
cdr3_aa: CASSSAGMTSNQPQHF
cdr3_nt: TGTGCCAGCAGCTCGGCCGGGATGACTAGCAATCAGCCCCAGCATTTT

clone_size: .
v_call: TRBV6-2/TRBV6-3
j_call: TRBJ2-7
d_call: .
cdr3_aa: CASSYIQGYEQYF
cdr3_nt: TGTGCCAGCAGTTACATACAGGGTTACGAGCAGTACTTC

clone_size: many
v_call: TRBV7-9
j_call: TRBJ2-1
d_call: TRBD1
cdr3_aa: CASSSGTGGTYNEQFF
cdr3_nt: TGTGCCAGCAGCTCAGGGACAGGGGGCACCTACAATGAGCAGTTCTTC

clone_size: few
v_call: TRBV27
j_call: TRBJ2-5
d_call: .
cdr3_aa: CASSPTTLLQETQYF
cdr3_nt: TGTGCCAGCAGTCCCACAACTTTACTCCAAGAGACCCAGTACTTC

clone_size: .
v_call: TRBV20-1
j_call: TRBJ2-5
d_call: .
cdr3_aa: CSARDLYRVGETQYF
cdr3_nt: TGCAGTGCTAGAGATCTCTACAGGGTGGGGGAGACCCAGTACTTC